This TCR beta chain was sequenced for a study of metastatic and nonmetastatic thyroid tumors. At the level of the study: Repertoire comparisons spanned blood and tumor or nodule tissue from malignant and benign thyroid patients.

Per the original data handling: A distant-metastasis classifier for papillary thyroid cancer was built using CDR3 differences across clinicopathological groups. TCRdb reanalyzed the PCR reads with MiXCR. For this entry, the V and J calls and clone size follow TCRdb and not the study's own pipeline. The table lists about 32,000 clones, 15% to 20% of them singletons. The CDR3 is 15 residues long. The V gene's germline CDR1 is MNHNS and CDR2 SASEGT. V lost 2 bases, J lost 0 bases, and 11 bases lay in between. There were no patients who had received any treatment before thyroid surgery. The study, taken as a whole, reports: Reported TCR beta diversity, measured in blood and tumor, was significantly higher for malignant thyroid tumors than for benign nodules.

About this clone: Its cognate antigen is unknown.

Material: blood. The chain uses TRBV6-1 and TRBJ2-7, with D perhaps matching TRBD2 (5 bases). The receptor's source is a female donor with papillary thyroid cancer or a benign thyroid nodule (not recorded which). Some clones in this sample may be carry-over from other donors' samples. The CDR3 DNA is TGTGCCAGCAGTGAAAGAGCGGCTAGCTCCTACGAGCAGTACTTC. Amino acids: CASSERAASSYEQYF.